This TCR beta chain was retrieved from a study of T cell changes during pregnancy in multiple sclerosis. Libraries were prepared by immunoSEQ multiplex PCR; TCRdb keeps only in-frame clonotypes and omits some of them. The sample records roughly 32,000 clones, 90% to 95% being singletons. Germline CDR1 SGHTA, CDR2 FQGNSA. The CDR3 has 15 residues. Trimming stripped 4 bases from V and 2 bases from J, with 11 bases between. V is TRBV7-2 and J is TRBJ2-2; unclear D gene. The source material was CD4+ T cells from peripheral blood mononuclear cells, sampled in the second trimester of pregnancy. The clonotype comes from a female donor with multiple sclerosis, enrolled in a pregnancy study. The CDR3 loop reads CASSSSHINTGELFF. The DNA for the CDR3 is TGTGCCAGCAGCTCCTCACACATTAACACCGGGGAGCTGTTTTTT.